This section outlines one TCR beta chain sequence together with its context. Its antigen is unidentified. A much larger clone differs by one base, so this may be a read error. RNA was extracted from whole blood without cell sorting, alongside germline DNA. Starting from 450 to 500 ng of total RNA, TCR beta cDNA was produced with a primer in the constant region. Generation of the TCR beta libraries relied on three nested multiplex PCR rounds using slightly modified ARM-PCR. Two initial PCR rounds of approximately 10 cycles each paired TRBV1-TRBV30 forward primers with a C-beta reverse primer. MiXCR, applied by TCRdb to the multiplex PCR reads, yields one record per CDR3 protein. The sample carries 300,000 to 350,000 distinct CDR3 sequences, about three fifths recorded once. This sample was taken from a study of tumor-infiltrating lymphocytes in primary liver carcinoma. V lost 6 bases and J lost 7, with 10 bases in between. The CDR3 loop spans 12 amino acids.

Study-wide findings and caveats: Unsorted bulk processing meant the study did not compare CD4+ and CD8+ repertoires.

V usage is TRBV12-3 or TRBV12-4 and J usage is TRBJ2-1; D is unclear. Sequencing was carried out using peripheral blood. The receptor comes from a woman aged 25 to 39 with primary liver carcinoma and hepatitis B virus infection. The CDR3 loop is CASSLTWNEQFF. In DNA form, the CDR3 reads TGTGCCAGCAGCCTCACCTGGAATGAGCAGTTCTTC.